These T cell receptor beta chains were read from a single sample in a study of control samples from healthy donors and cancer patients. This table comes from immunoSEQ multiplex PCR, and its TCRdb copy is limited to in-frame clones, with some not included. The table shows over 75,000 clones, with 82% occurring only once. The sample taken for sequencing was blood. The receptors here all came from a man in his sixties in good health. Both conserved end residues are part of each CDR3. D genes are given only for firm matches. Clone size appears in some rows only: once, few, many, or a class for an expanded clone.

-	TRBJ1-2	TRBD1	15	TRBV5-1	TGCGCCAGCAGCTTCGAGACAGGGAGCGGCTATGGCTACACCTTC	CASSFETGSGYGYTF
-	TRBJ1-3	TRBD1	20	TRBV9	TGTGCCAGCAGCGCCCGGGGGGGGCAGGGGGCGATACCCTCTGGAAACACCATATATTTT	CASSARGGQGAIPSGNTIYF
-	TRBJ2-7	TRBD1	12	TRBV13	TGTGCCAGCAGCGGAGACAGGGGCGAGCAGTACTTC	CASSGDRGEQYF
-	TRBJ2-5	TRBD1	15	TRBV5-1	TGCGCCAGCAGCTTGGTAACAGGGGGCGGAGAGACCCAGTACTTC	CASSLVTGGGETQYF
few	TRBJ1-1	TRBD1	11	TRBV2	TGTGCCAGCAGTGAAAACAGGGGTCCTTTCTTT	CASSENRGPFF
-	TRBJ1-1	TRBD1	14	TRBV5-5	TGTGCCAGCAGCAGGTGGACAGGGGGAACTGAAGCTTTCTTT	CASSRWTGGTEAFF
few	TRBJ2-7	TRBD1	14	TRBV6-5	TGTGCCAGCAAGAGGGACAGGAGCTCCTACGAGCAGTACTTC	CASKRDRSSYEQYF
once	TRBJ2-7	TRBD2	15	TRBV5-1	TGCGCCAGCAGGTCCGGGACTAGCGGTTCCTACGAGCAGTACTTC	CASRSGTSGSYEQYF
once	TRBJ2-1	TRBD2	15	TRBV19	TGTGCCAGTAGTATGTCGAGCGGGGGTTACAATGAGCAGTTCTTC	CASSMSSGGYNEQFF
-	TRBJ1-5	-	14	TRBV21-1	TGTGCCAGCACCCTTCGGAACTCAAATCAGCCCCAGCATTTT	CASTLRNSNQPQHF
-	TRBJ2-5	TRBD1	15	TRBV19	TGTGCCAGTAGTCTCTCGACAGGGGTTGTTGAGACCCAGTACTTC	CASSLSTGVVETQYF
-	TRBJ1-1	-	17	TRBV6-2/TRBV6-3	TGTGCCAGCAGTTACTCTAGGACAACCTACCTCTACACTGAAGCTTTCTTT	CASSYSRTTYLYTEAFF
once	TRBJ2-3	-	16	TRBV10-3	TGTGCCATCAGTGAGTCACGAGTAATTCGCACAGATACGCAGTATTTT	CAISESRVIRTDTQYF
-	TRBJ1-2	-	14	TRBV28	TGTGCCAGTCTGGGTGATACAGAGGGGTATGGCTACACCTTC	CASLGDTEGYGYTF
-	TRBJ2-6	-	19	TRBV27	TGTGCCACGCACGATACGGGACGAATATTCTCAGTCGGGGCCAACGTCCTGACTTTC	CATHDTGRIFSVGANVLTF
-	TRBJ1-1	-	12	TRBV10-1	TGCGCCAGCAGTTGGGGGAACACTGAAGCTTTCTTT	CASSWGNTEAFF
-	TRBJ2-5	-	14	TRBV20-1	TGCAGTGCTAGTCCTCCGGGGTTTGGGGAGACCCAGTACTTC	CSASPPGFGETQYF
-	TRBJ1-2	-	15	TRBV14	TGTGCCAGCAGCCATGGGGCAGGGACCGGCTATGGCTACACCTTC	CASSHGAGTGYGYTF
-	TRBJ2-2	TRBD2	14	TRBV4-1	TGCGCCAGCAGCCAACTCACGGGGGGGAGGGAGCTGTTTTTT	CASSQLTGGRELFF
once	TRBJ1-1	-	14	TRBV29-1	TGCAGCGTTGAAAAGGGGGTTGGAGCAGGTGAAGCTTTCTTT	CSVEKGVGAGEAFF
-	TRBJ2-3	TRBD1	16	TRBV4-2	TGTGCCAGCAGCGAAGGGACAGGGATGAACACAGATACGCAGTATTTT	CASSEGTGMNTDTQYF
-	TRBJ2-2	-	12	TRBV5-4	TGTGCCAGCAGCAAGAACACCGGGGAGCTGTTTTTT	CASSKNTGELFF
-	TRBJ2-1	-	14	TRBV6-5	TGTGCCACCTCGACAGTAGACTCCTACAATGAGCAGTTCTTC	CATSTVDSYNEQFF